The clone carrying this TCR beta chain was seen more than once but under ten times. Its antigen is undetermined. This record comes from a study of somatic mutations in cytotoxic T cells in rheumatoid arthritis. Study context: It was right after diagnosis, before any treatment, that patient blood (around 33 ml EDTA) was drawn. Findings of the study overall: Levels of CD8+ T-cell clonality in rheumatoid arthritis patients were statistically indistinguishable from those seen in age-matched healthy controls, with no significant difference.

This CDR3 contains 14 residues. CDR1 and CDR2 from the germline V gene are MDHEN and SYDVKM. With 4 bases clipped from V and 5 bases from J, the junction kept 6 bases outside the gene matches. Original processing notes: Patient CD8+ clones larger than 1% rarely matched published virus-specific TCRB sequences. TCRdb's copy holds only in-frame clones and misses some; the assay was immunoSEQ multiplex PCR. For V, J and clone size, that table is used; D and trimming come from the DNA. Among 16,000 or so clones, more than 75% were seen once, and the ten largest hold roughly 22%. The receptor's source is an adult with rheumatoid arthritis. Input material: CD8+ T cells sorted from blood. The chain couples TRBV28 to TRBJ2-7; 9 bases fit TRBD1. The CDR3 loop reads CASSSPGQGNEQYF. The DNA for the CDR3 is TGTGCCAGCAGTTCCCCGGGACAGGGCAACGAGCAGTACTTC.